This entry features one T cell receptor (beta chain) sequence. The target antigen is unknown. Data came from immunoSEQ multiplex PCR; TCRdb stores just in-frame clones and leaves some out. The sample yields more than 45,000 clones, about 76% seen once. The data are from a study of vaccination effects on CD4 cells after COVID-19. At the end of 10 days of culture, CD4+ T cells were isolated. CDR1 is LNHNV and CDR2 is YYDKDF in the germline V gene (reference sequence). This CDR3 contains 16 residues. The trim removed 5 bases at V and 7 bases at J, leaving 11 bases unmatched. This sequence joins TRBV15 and TRBJ1-6; 7 bases map to TRBD1. The material was CD4+ T cells from PBMCs cultured without peptide, obtained before COVID-19 vaccination. The TCR originated in a human donor who had a prior SARS-CoV-2 infection. The CDR3 here is CATSPRTGIGNSPLHF. CDR3 in DNA: TGTGCCACCAGCCCCCGGACAGGCATTGGGAATTCACCCCTCCACTTT.